This T cell receptor (beta chain) derives from a study of control samples from healthy donors and cancer patients. The protocol was immunoSEQ multiplex PCR, while the TCRdb copy is restricted to in-frame clones and leaves out a portion. The sample carries about 150,000 clones, 80% to 95% recorded once. V shed 0 bases and J 1 base; nucleotides not matched to a gene: 5. CDR1 is SGHRS, CDR2 YFSETQ, per germline. The length of the CDR3 is 17 residues. The sample taken for sequencing was blood. The origin of this receptor is a woman younger than 45 in good health. The rearrangement uses TRBV5-1 and TRBJ2-7, with 12 nucleotides matching TRBD2. This chain's CDR3 is CASSLEPSGRGSYEQYF. CDR3 coding DNA: TGCGCCAGCAGCTTGGAGCCTAGCGGGAGGGGTTCCTACGAGCAGTACTTC.